This T cell receptor (beta chain) appears in the sequencing data of a study of human T cells and chemical hapten exposure. Study overall: Small pooled library volume differences chiefly drove per-sample TCR yield variation.

TCRdb analysed the RACE reads with MiXCR anew, one entry per CDR3 protein. Here the sample spans tens of thousands of distinct CDR3 sequences, roughly 3.3% being singletons. Ten or more counts support this clonotype. The time point was: patch test 2, 6 weeks after DPC sensitization. Treatment given: therapeutic diphenylcyclopropenone sensitization with weekly scalp DPC. CDR1 is SGHVS and CDR2 is FQNEAQ in the germline V gene. V was clipped by 5 bases and J by 1 base, with 11 bases between them. The CDR3 has 14 amino acids. This chain links TRBV7-8 with TRBJ1-1; no firm D call. Sequencing used whole blood, obtained in connection with sensitization to the hapten diphenylcyclopropenone (DPC). The receptor comes from a man between 40 and 49 years old with alopecia areata. Some clones in this sample may be carry-over from other donors' samples. As DNA, the CDR3 is TGTGCCAGCAGCCTCGCCTACACGAACACTGAAGCTTTCTTT. This sequence encodes CASSLAYTNTEAFF.